Sequencing of this TCR beta chain was carried out in a study of T cell clonality in common variable immunodeficiency. Assay used: immunoSEQ multiplex PCR; TCRdb lists only in-frame clones, some missing. The sample lists 14,000 or so clones, none appearing once, the ten largest making up 8.5% to 10%. As for this clone: Its antigen is undetermined. The read comes to an end 3 residues before the CDR3 does, leaving the germline J gene to fill in the end.

CVID meant reduced serum IgG, IgA and/or IgM plus specific antibody deficiency. Blood came from CVID subjects not ill and not taking immunomodulatory or immunosuppressive medication. Points from the study as a whole: What drives increased CVID clonality needs T cell subpopulation sequencing. Common variable immunodeficiency TCR beta sequences reportedly had fewer deletions and N-nucleotide insertions.

The V gene lost 0 bases and the J gene lost 0 bases, with 3 bases spanning the gap. CDR3 length: 13 residues. Germline V gene data show CDR1 as LNHDA and CDR2 as SQIVND (reference sequence). This TCR was recovered from a human donor with common variable immunodeficiency. The sample taken for sequencing was peripheral blood mononuclear cells. V and J are TRBV19 and TRBJ2-7; D remains ambiguous. CDR3 DNA, as far as it was read: TGTGCCAGTAGTATAGATAACTCCTACGAG. This gives the protein CASSIDNSYE. The full CDR3 protein is CASSIDNSYEQYF.